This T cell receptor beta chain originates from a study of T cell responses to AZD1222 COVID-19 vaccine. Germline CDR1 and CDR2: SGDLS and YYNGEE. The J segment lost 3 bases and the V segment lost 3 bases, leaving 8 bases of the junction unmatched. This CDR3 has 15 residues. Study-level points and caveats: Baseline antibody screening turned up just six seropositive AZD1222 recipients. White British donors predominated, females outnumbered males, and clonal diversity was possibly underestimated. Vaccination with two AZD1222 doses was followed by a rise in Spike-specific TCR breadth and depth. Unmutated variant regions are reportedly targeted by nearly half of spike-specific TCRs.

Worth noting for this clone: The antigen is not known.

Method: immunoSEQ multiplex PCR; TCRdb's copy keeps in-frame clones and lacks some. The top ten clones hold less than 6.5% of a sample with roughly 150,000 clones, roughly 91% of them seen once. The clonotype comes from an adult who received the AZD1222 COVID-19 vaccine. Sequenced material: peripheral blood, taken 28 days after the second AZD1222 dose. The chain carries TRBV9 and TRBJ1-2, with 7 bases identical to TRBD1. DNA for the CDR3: TGTGCCAGCAGCGGGGGGACAGCAAACGACTATGGCTACACCTTC. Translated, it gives CASSGGTANDYGYTF.